This T cell receptor beta chain stems from a study of cytomegalovirus exposure and HLA in healthy donors. Germline CDR1 is SGHVS and CDR2 is FQNEAQ. This CDR3 is 13 amino acids long. V lost 5 bases to trimming and J lost 4 bases; unmatched junction nucleotides: 4. Primers: 60 Vbeta forward and 13 Jbeta reverse. Libraries were prepared by immunoSEQ multiplex PCR; TCRdb keeps only in-frame clonotypes and omits some of them. The data hold roughly 160,000 clones, with roughly 78% observed a single time. The rearrangement uses TRBV7-8 and TRBJ1-2, with TRBD1 matching over 7 bases. The sample was PBMCs. The source of this sequence is a man aged 40-50 years in good health and CMV-seronegative. CDR3 region: CASSPDRVYGYTF. The CDR3, as DNA: TGTGCCAGCAGCCCAGACAGGGTCTATGGCTACACCTTC.